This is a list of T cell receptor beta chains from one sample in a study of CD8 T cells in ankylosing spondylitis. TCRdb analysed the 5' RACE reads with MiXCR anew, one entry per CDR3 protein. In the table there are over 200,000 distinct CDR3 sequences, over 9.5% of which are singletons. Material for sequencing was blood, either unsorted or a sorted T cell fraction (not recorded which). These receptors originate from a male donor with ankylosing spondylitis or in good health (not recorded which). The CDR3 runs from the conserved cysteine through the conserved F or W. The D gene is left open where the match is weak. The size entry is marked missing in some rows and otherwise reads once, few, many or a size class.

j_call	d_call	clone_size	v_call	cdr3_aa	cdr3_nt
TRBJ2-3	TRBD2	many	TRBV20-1	CSGFSGGADTQYF	TGCAGTGGGTTTAGCGGGGGCGCAGATACGCAGTATTTT
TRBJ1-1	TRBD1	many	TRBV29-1	CSVTRDRVWTEAFF	TGCAGCGTTACAAGGGACAGGGTGTGGACTGAAGCTTTCTTT
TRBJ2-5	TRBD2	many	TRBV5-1	CASSFTLAGEQETQYF	TGCGCCAGCAGCTTTACACTAGCGGGTGAACAAGAGACCCAGTACTTC
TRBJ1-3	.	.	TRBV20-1	CSASPPGSGNTIYF	TGCAGTGCTAGTCCCCCAGGCTCTGGAAACACCATATATTTT
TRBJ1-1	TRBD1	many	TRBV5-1	CASSLRQGAQTEAFF	TGCGCCAGCAGCTTGAGACAGGGGGCGCAAACTGAAGCTTTCTTT
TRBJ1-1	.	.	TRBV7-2	CASSAKGGGTEAFF	TGTGCCAGCAGCGCTAAAGGGGGAGGAACTGAAGCTTTCTTT
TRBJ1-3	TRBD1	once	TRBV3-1	CASSREFVTGVGNTIYF	TGTGCCAGCAGCCGAGAATTTGTGACAGGGGTTGGAAACACCATATATTTT
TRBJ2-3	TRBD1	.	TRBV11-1	CASSSRDRGEDTQYF	TGTGCCAGCAGCTCCCGGGACAGGGGTGAAGATACGCAGTATTTT
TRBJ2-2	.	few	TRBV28	CASSLRETGPGELFF	TGTGCCAGCAGTTTACGCGAGACAGGCCCCGGGGAGCTGTTTTTT
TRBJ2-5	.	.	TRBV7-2	CASCRDIGHQETQYF	TGTGCCAGCTGCCGGGACATCGGCCACCAAGAGACCCAGTACTTC
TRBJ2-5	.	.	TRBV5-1	CASSPEASEAGTQYF	TGCGCCAGCAGCCCGGAGGCGTCAGAGGCCGGGACCCAGTACTTC
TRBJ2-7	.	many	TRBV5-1	CASSTATASVHEQYF	TGCGCCAGCAGCACCGCGACAGCCTCCGTCCACGAGCAGTACTTC
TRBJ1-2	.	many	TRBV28	CASRGTENYGYTF	TGTGCCAGCAGGGGGACGGAGAACTATGGCTACACCTTC
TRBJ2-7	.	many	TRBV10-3	CAIRAEYEQYF	TGTGCCATCAGGGCCGAATACGAGCAGTACTTC
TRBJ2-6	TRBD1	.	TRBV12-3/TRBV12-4	CASSRDRAGANVLTF	TGTGCCAGCAGTCGAGACAGGGCTGGGGCCAACGTCCTGACTTTC
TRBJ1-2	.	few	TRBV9	CASSPTARRGYTF	TGTGCCAGCAGCCCGACAGCCAGGAGGGGCTACACCTTC
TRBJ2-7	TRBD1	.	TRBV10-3	CAIRPDRGGSEQYF	TGTGCCATCAGACCGGACAGGGGAGGTAGCGAGCAGTACTTC
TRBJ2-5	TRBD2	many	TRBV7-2	CASSIRLAGETQYF	TGTGCCAGCAGCATCCGACTAGCCGGCGAGACCCAGTACTTC
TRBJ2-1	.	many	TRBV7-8	CASSLMFGGYLGEQFF	TGTGCCAGCAGCTTAATGTTTGGCGGATACCTCGGTGAGCAGTTCTTC
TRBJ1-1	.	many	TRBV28	CASSSWVGRDTEAFF	TGTGCCAGCAGTTCTTGGGTTGGAAGGGACACTGAAGCTTTCTTT
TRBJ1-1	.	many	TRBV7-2	CASNIWGQALNTEAFF	TGTGCCAGCAACATTTGGGGTCAGGCCCTGAACACTGAAGCTTTCTTT
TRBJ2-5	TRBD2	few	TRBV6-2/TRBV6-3	CASRESGGPQETQYF	TGTGCCAGCAGGGAGAGCGGGGGCCCTCAAGAGACCCAGTACTTC
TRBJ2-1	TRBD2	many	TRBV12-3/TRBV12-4	CASSLGLAEVYNEQFF	TGTGCCAGCAGTCTTGGACTAGCGGAGGTATACAATGAGCAGTTCTTC
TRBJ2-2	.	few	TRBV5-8	CASSLNPTGPNTGELFF	TGTGCCAGCAGCTTAAACCCTACGGGGCCGAACACCGGGGAGCTGTTTTTT
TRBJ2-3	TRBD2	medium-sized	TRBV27	CASINSGGSSDTQYF	TGTGCCAGCATAAACAGCGGGGGGAGTTCAGATACGCAGTATTTT
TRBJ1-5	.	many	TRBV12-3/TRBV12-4	CASSLRGLGPEKQPQHF	TGTGCCAGCAGTTTACGGGGCCTTGGGCCTGAGAAACAGCCCCAGCATTTT
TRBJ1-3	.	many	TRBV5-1	CASSLSATGNTIYF	TGCGCCAGCAGCTTGTCGGCGACTGGAAACACCATATATTTT
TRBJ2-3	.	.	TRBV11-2	CASSLFRVSDTQYF	TGTGCCAGCAGCTTATTCAGGGTATCAGATACGCAGTATTTT
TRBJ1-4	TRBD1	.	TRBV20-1	CSARDPRGGEKLFF	TGCAGTGCTAGAGACCCCAGGGGGGGTGAAAAACTGTTTTTT
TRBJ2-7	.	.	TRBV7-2	CASSLGQGLYEQYF	TGTGCCAGCAGCTTAGGTCAGGGGTTATACGAGCAGTACTTC
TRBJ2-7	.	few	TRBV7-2	CASSSRTSAEQYF	TGTGCCAGCAGCTCCCGGACCTCCGCTGAGCAGTACTTC
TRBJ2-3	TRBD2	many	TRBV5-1	CASSSGTSGSHTDTQYF	TGCGCCAGCAGCTCCGGGACTAGCGGGTCACACACAGATACGCAGTATTTT
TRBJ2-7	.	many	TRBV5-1	CASSLDWSGGLKGQYF	TGCGCCAGCAGCTTAGATTGGTCCGGGGGCCTCAAAGGGCAGTACTTC
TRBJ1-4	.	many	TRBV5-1	CASSSEGTEKLFF	TGCGCCAGCAGCAGCGAGGGGACCGAAAAACTGTTTTTT
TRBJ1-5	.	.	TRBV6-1	CASSGFGGGQPQHF	TGTGCCAGCAGTGGCTTCGGGGGCGGCCAGCCCCAGCATTTT
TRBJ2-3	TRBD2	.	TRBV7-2	CASTFLAGGTDTQYF	TGTGCCAGCACCTTCTTAGCGGGGGGCACAGATACGCAGTATTTT
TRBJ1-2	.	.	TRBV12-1	CASSESRGNCGYTF	TGCGCCAGCAGTGAGTCACGAGGGAACTGTGGCTACACCTTC
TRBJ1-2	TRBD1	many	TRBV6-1	CASSAHRGSLGYTF	TGTGCCAGCAGTGCTCACAGGGGGAGTCTAGGCTACACCTTC
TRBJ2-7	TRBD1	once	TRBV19	CATALDRGKAEQYF	TGTGCCACCGCCCTCGACAGGGGTAAGGCCGAGCAGTACTTC
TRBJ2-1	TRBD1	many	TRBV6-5	CASRGTVNEQFF	TGTGCCAGCAGAGGGACAGTCAATGAGCAGTTCTTC
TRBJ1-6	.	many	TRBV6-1	CASSGDNSPLHF	TGTGCCAGCAGTGGGGATAATTCACCCCTCCACTTT
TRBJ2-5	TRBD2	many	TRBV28	CASSRTSLQETQYF	TGTGCCAGCAGTAGGACTAGCCTACAAGAGACCCAGTACTTC
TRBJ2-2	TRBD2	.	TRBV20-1	CSAPSGGVNTGELSF	TGCAGTGCTCCGAGCGGGGGGGTGAACACCGGGGAGCTGTCTTTT
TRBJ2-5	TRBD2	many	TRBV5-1	CASSSLAGGAVETQYF	TGCGCCAGCAGCTCGTTAGCGGGGGGTGCCGTGGAGACCCAGTACTTC
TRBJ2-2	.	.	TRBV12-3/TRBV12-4	CASSLLVGELFF	TGTGCCAGCAGTTTGCTAGTTGGGGAGCTGTTTTTT
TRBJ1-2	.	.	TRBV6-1	CATSSRSVYGYTF	TGTGCCACCTCGTCTCGGTCCGTCTATGGCTACACCTTC
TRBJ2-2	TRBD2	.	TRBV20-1	CSASLSGLAVTSNTGELFF	TGCAGTGCTAGTCTCTCGGGACTAGCGGTGACTTCGAACACCGGGGAGCTGTTTTTT
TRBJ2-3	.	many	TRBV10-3	CAIKAGVDTDTQYF	TGTGCCATCAAAGCAGGGGTCGACACAGATACGCAGTATTTT
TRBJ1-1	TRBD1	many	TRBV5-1	CASSSLGQDTEAFF	TGCGCCAGCAGCTCCCTAGGACAGGACACTGAAGCTTTCTTT
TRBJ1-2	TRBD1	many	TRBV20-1	CSALRGGATYGYTF	TGCAGTGCCCTCAGGGGGGGGGCGACCTATGGCTACACCTTC
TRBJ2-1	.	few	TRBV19	CASSIPLPPNNEQFF	TGTGCCAGTAGTATCCCACTCCCGCCGAACAATGAGCAGTTCTTC
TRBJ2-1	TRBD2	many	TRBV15	CATSRDDTGGPFHEQFF	TGTGCCACCAGCAGAGATGATACGGGGGGGCCATTCCATGAGCAGTTCTTC
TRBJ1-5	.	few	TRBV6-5	CASSLLATGPYSNQPQHF	TGTGCCAGCAGCCTACTCGCTACCGGGCCCTATAGCAATCAGCCCCAGCATTTT
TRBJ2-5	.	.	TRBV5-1	CASSLVPGRETQYF	TGCGCCAGCAGCTTGGTCCCAGGGCGGGAGACCCAGTACTTC
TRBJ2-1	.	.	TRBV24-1	CATSDANEQFF	TGTGCCACCAGTGATGCCAATGAGCAGTTCTTC
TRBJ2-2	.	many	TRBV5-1	CASGKNTGELFF	TGCGCCAGCGGAAAGAACACCGGGGAGCTGTTTTTT
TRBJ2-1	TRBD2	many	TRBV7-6	CASSLEERGNYNEQFF	TGTGCCAGCAGCTTAGAAGAGCGGGGGAACTACAATGAGCAGTTCTTC
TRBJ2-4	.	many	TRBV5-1	CASSLGPGGAIQYF	TGCGCCAGCAGCTTGGGTCCGGGCGGTGCCATTCAGTACTTC
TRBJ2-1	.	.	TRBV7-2	CASSPRENEQFF	TGTGCCAGCAGTCCCCGAGAAAATGAGCAGTTCTTC